This T cell receptor beta chain emerged from a study of T cell changes during pregnancy in multiple sclerosis. TCRdb's table, derived via immunoSEQ multiplex PCR, lists solely in-frame clones and lacks some. The sample includes 30,000 to 45,000 clones, about nine tenths of them seen just once. The clonotype was recovered from a female donor with multiple sclerosis, enrolled in a pregnancy study. The sample in question was CD8+ T cells from peripheral blood mononuclear cells, obtained before pregnancy.

CDR3 sequence: CASSPPRMGLAKNIQYF. In nucleotides, the CDR3 is TGTGCCAGCAGTCCGCCTCGTATGGGGCTAGCCAAAAACATTCAGTACTTC. The chain carries TRBV7-2 and TRBJ2-4, with TRBD1 as a possible D gene (5 bases). V lost 6 bases to trimming and J lost 0 bases, with 18 bases between them. Germline values: CDR1 SGHTA, CDR2 FQGNSA. The CDR3 sequence is 17 residues long. Full variable domain (remainder filled in from reference TRBV7-2 and TRBJ2-4): GAGVSQSPSNKVTEKGKDVELRCDPISGHTALYWYRQSLGQGLEFLIYFQGNSAPDKSGLPSDRFSAERTGGSVSTLTIQRTQQEDSAVYLCASSPPRMGLAKNIQYFGAGTRLSVL.